This T cell receptor beta chain is drawn from a study of T cells in Graves' hyperthyroidism and ophthalmopathy. This clonotype has more than one count but fewer than ten. With V trimmed by 6 bases and J by 6 bases, 8 bases remained unmatched. The CDR3 covers 15 residues. RNA transcripts were the template for amplifying TCR beta CDR3 regions. Initially, a first-round RT-PCR of the TCR CDR3 employed the HTBI primer set. TCRdb reprocessed the multiplex PCR reads via MiXCR and lists one record per CDR3 protein. Of a few hundred thousand distinct CDR3 sequences in the sample, about a sixth were seen once. This TCR was sampled from a young woman with Graves' hyperthyroidism that later progressed to Graves' ophthalmopathy. The V gene is TRBV12-3 or TRBV12-4, the J gene TRBJ2-2; 9 bases align to TRBD1. The sample was blood. The DNA for the CDR3 is TGTGCCAGCAGAGGGACAGGGAGGGGGTCCGGGGAGCTGTTTTTT. Residues: CASRGTGRGSGELFF.